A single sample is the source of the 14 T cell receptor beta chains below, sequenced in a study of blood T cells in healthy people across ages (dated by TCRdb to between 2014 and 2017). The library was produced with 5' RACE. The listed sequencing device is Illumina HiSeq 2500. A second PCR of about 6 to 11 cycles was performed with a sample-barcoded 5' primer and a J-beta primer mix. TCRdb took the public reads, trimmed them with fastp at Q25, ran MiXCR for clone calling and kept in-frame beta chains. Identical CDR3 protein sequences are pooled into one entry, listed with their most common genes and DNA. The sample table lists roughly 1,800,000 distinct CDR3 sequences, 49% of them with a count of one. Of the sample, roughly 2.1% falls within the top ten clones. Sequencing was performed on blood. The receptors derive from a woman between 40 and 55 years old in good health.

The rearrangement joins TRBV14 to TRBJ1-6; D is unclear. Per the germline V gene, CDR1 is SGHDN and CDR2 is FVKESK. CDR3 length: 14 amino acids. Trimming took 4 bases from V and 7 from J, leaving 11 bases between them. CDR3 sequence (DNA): TGTGCCAGCAGCCGAGACTTCGCAAATTCACCCCTCCACTTT. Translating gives CASSRDFANSPLHF.

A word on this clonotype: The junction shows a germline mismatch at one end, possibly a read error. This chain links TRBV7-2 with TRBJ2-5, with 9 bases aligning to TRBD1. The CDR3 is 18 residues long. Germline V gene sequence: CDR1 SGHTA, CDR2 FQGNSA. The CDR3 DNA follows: TGTGCCAGCAGCTTAGGCCCCTCCGGGACAGGGAGCCAAGAGGCCCAGTACTTT. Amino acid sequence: CASSLGPSGTGSQEAQYF.

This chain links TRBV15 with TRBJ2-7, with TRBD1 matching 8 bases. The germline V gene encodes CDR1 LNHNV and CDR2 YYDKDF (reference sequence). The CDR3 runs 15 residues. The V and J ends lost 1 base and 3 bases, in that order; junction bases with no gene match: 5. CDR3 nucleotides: TGTGCCACCAGCAGAGTCGGGACAGGTAACTACGAGCAGTACTTC. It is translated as CATSRVGTGNYEQYF. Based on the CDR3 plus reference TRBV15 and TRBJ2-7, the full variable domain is DAMVIQNPRYQVTQFGKPVTLSCSQTLNHNVMYWYQQKSSQAPKLLFHYYDKDFNNEADTPDNFQSRRPNTSFCFLDIRSPGLGDTAMYLCATSRVGTGNYEQYFGPGTRLTVT.

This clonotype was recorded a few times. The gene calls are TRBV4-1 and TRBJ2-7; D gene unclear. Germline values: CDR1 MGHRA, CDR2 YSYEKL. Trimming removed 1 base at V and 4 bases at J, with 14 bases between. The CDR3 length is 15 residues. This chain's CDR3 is CASSQVCTGDYEQYF. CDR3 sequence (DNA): TGCGCCAGCAGCCAAGTGTGTACTGGTGATTACGAGCAGTACTTC.

CDR3 sequence: CASSVGFGASTDTQYF. In DNA, the CDR3 is TGCGCCAGCAGCGTGGGTTTCGGGGCTAGCACAGATACGCAGTATTTT. The J gene is TRBJ2-3, the V gene TRBV5-1; either TRBD1 or TRBD2 may supply D (5 bases each). This CDR3 comprises 16 residues. Trimming pared 4 bases from V and 0 bases from J, leaving 15 bases between. In germline, CDR1 is SGHRS, CDR2 YFSETQ.

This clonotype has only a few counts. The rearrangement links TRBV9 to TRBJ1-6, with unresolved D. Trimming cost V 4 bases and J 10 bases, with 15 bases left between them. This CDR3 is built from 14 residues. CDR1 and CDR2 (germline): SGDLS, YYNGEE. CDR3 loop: CASSLSPVGSPLHF. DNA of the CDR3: TGTGCCAGCAGCCTGAGCCCGGTCGGGTCACCCCTCCACTTT.

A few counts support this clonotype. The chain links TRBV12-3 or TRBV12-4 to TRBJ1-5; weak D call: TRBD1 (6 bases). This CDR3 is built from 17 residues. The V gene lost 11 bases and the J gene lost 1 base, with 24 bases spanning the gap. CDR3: CARCVRTAEGSNQPQHF. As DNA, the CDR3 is TGTGCCCGTTGCGTCAGGACAGCCGAAGGAAGCAATCAGCCCCAGCATTTT.

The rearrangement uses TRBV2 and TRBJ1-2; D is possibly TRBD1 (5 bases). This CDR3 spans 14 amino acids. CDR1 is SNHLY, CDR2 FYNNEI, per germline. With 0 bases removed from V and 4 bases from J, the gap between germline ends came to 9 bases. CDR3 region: CASSEARQGYGYTF. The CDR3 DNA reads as TGTGCCAGCAGTGAAGCCCGGCAGGGCTATGGCTACACCTTC.

The CDR3 is CSVESGLNQPQHF. The CDR3, as DNA: TGCAGCGTTGAATCGGGGCTAAATCAGCCCCAGCATTTT. V is TRBV29-1 and J is TRBJ1-5, with D possibly matching TRBD1 (5 bases). Per the germline V gene, CDR1 is SQVTM and CDR2 is ANQGSEA. Trimming removed 2 bases from V and 4 bases from J, with 9 bases in between. CDR3 size: 13 residues.

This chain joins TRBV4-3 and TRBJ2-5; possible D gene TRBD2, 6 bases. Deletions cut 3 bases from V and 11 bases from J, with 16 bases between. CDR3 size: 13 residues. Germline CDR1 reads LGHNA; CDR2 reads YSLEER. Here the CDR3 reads CASSQGTSREQYF. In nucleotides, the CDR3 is TGCGCCAGCAGCCAGGGGACTTCGAGGGAGCAGTACTTC.

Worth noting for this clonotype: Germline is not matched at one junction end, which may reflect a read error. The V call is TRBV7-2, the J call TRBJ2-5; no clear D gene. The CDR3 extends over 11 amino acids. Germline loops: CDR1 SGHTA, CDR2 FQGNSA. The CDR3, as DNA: TGTGCCAGCAGCAATGGCCACGAGCAGAACTTC. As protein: CASSNGHEQNF.

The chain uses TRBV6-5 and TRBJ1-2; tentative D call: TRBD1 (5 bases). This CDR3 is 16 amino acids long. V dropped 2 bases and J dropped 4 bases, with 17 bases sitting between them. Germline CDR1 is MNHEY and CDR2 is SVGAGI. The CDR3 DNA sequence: TGTGCCAGCAGTTACGGTCGGGGACGGGGCTCCTATGGCTACACCTTC. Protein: CASSYGRGRGSYGYTF.

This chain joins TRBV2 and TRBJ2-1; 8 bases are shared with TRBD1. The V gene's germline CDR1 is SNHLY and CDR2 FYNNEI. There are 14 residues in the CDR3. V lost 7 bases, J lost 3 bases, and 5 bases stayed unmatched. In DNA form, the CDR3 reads TGTGCCAGCAAAGGAGGGACAGGCTACAATGAGCAGTTCTTC. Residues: CASKGGTGYNEQFF. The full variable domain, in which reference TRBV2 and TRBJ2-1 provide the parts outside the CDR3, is EPEVTQTPSHQVTQMGQEVILRCVPISNHLYFYWYRQILGQKVEFLVSFYNNEISEKSEIFDDQFSVERPDGSNFTLKIRSTKLEDSAMYFCASKGGTGYNEQFFGPGTRLTVL.

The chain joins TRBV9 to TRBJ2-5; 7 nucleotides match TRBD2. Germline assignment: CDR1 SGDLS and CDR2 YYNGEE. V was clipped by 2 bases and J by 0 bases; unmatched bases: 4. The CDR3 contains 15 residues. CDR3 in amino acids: CASSVAGENQETQYF. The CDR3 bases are TGTGCCAGCAGCGTCGCGGGGGAAAACCAAGAGACCCAGTACTTC. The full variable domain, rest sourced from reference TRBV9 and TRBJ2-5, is DSGVTQTPKHLITATGQRVTLRCSPRSGDLSVYWYQQSLDQGLQFLIQYYNGEERAKGNILERFSAQQFPDLHSELNLSSLELGDSALYFCASSVAGENQETQYFGPGTRLLVL.